The source of this TCR beta chain is a study of STAT5B mutations in CD4+ large granular lymphocyte leukemia. TCRdb's copy holds only in-frame clones and misses some; the assay was immunoSEQ multiplex PCR. Of 30,000 to 35,000 clones detected, 87% appear once; the ten largest clones hold around 3.3%. The study, taken as a whole, reports: No patients shared main leukemic clonotypes, though roughly 25% appeared at low frequency elsewhere. Without putative leukemic clones, patient CD4-sorted repertoires remained more clonal than healthy CD4+ repertoires.

Of note for this clone: The antigen is undetermined.

The sequenced material came from CD4+ T cells from blood buffy coats. This receptor was taken from a human donor in good health.

The CDR3 bases are TGTGCCAGCAGTCCAACGGCGACGACAGCGCTCACAGATACGCAGTATTTT. Amino acids: CASSPTATTALTDTQYF. V is TRBV4-2 and J is TRBJ2-3, with D possibly matching TRBD1 (5 bases). V shed 6 bases and J shed 2 bases, with 21 bases lying between them. The germline gives CDR1 LGHNA, CDR2 YNFKEQ. The CDR3 sequence is 17 residues long.